The 10 T cell receptor beta chains reported below all come from one sample, sequenced in a study of cytomegalovirus exposure and HLA in healthy donors. Assay: immunoSEQ multiplex PCR; the TCRdb copy retains only in-frame clones and omits some. The repertoire holds hundreds of thousands of clones, 90% seen once, with just over 3% in the top ten. The sample taken for sequencing was PBMCs. All receptors derive from a woman aged 25 to 45 in good health and CMV-seronegative.

The V call is TRBV18, the J call TRBJ2-3; perhaps D is TRBD1 or TRBD2 (5 bases each). The germline V gene has CDR1 KGHSH and CDR2 LQKENI. The CDR3 is 14 amino acids. Trimming took 2 bases from V and 2 from J, leaving 8 bases between them. Here the CDR3 reads CASSPWDPTDTQYF. The CDR3 bases are TGTGCCAGCTCACCATGGGACCCCACAGATACGCAGTATTTT.

The chain uses TRBV7-9 and TRBJ2-1; no reliable D call. Germline CDR1 reads SEHNR; CDR2 reads FQNEAQ (reference sequence). The CDR3 length is 14 residues. Trimming pared 5 bases from V and 1 base from J, leaving 9 bases between. CDR3 bases: TGTGCCAGCAGCACGGGTCCGTCCTACAATGAGCAGTTCTTC. Its protein is CASSTGPSYNEQFF.

The chain is built from TRBV27 and TRBJ2-1; 11 positions agree with TRBD2. V gave up 6 bases and J gave up 5 bases; unmatched junction bases: 9. From germline, CDR1 is MNHEY and CDR2 SMNVEV (reference sequence). This CDR3 contains 16 residues. CDR3 protein: CASRITGLAENNEQFF. CDR3 DNA: TGTGCCAGCAGGATAACGGGACTAGCGGAGAACAATGAGCAGTTCTTC.

V gene TRBV7-3 combines with J gene TRBJ2-2; 7 bases map to TRBD2. CDR3 length equals 15 residues. The V segment lost 1 base and the J segment 6 bases; nucleotides outside the gene matches: 5. Germline CDR1 and CDR2: SGHTA and FQGTGA. CDR3 residues: CASSLSPAGAGELFF. The DNA for the CDR3 is TGTGCCAGCAGCTTAAGTCCTGCGGGAGCCGGGGAGCTGTTTTTT.

The chain recombines TRBV5-4 with TRBJ2-3; no definite D call. V was pared by 0 bases and J by 3 bases, with 11 bases between. Germline CDR1 reads SGHNT; CDR2 reads YYREEE (reference sequence). The CDR3 loop spans 15 amino acids. As DNA, the CDR3 is TGTGCCAGCAGCTTGGAGATGTTCGGGACAGATACGCAGTATTTT. Translated, it gives CASSLEMFGTDTQYF.

The gene calls are TRBV7-3 and TRBJ2-2, with unresolved D. The CDR3 totals 13 residues. V was cut by 5 bases and J by 2 bases, with 6 bases left in between. Germline V gene data show CDR1 as SGHTA and CDR2 as FQGTGA. CDR3: CASSPKNTGELFF. The CDR3 DNA is TGTGCCAGCAGCCCTAAAAACACCGGGGAGCTGTTTTTT. The full variable domain, rest sourced from reference TRBV7-3 and TRBJ2-2, is GAGVSQTPSNKVTEKGKYVELRCDPISGHTALYWYRQSLGQGPEFLIYFQGTGAADDSGLPNDRFFAVRPEGSVSTLKIQRTERGDSAVYLCASSPKNTGELFFGEGSRLTVL.

This chain uses TRBV11-3 with TRBJ2-1, with D possibly TRBD2 on 5 matching bases. The CDR3 is made up of 15 amino acids. Germline V CDR1 and CDR2: SGHNT, YENEEA. V lost 2 bases and J lost 8, with 16 bases in between. CDR3 amino acids: CASSLTLAASYEQFF. The CDR3 nucleotides are TGTGCCAGCAGCTTAACCCTAGCCGCTAGCTATGAGCAGTTCTTC. Based on the CDR3 plus reference TRBV11-3 and TRBJ2-1, the full variable domain is EAGVVQSPRYKIIEKKQPVAFWCNPISGHNTLYWYLQNLGQGPELLIRYENEEAVDDSQLPKDRFSAERLKGVDSTLKIQPAELGDSAVYLCASSLTLAASYEQFFGPGTRLTVL.

The chain recombines TRBV4-3 with TRBJ2-2; tentative D call: TRBD1 (5 bases). This CDR3 comprises 15 residues. The ends were cut back, 0 bases at V and 5 bases at J, with 10 bases in the middle. Germline CDR1 and CDR2: LGHNA and YSLEER. The CDR3 DNA is TGCGCCAGCAGCCAAGATTGGGGCTTAACCGGGGAGCTGTTTTTT. It yields the protein CASSQDWGLTGELFF.

This chain connects TRBV5-8 to TRBJ2-6; TRBD1 matches 10 bases. The length of the CDR3 is 19 residues. J was trimmed by 1 base and V by 4 bases; bases with no gene match: 11. Germline-derived CDR1 and CDR2 are SGHTS and YDEGEE. CDR3 region: CASSRGGQGVTSGANVLTF. As DNA, the CDR3 is TGTGCCAGCAGCCGAGGAGGACAGGGGGTTACATCTGGGGCCAACGTCCTGACTTTC. The complete variable domain, with remaining parts taken from reference TRBV5-8 and TRBJ2-6, reads EAGVTQSPTHLIKTRGQQATLRCSPISGHTSVYWYQQALGLGLQFLLWYDEGEERNRGNFPPRFSGRQFPNYSSELNVNALELEDSALYLCASSRGGQGVTSGANVLTFGAGSRLTVL.

This sequence joins TRBV28 and TRBJ1-1; 8 bases are shared with TRBD1. The CDR3 sequence is 14 residues long. With V trimmed by 4 bases and J by 4 bases, 5 bases remained unmatched. The V gene's germline CDR1 is MDHEN and CDR2 SYDVKM. In DNA form, the CDR3 reads TGTGCCAGCAGTTCGACAGGGGATGGCACTGAAGCTTTCTTT. Residues: CASSSTGDGTEAFF.